These 30 T cell receptor beta chains originate from one sample sequenced in a study of Ad26.COV2.S vaccination and SARS-CoV-2 variants. Treatment: roughly 19 received Ad26.COV2.S at low or high dose, single or two shots; about 5 received placebo; per-sample allocation not given. Day 63 after the first injection of vaccine or placebo was the sampling time. TCRdb's copy holds only in-frame clones and misses some; the assay was immunoSEQ multiplex PCR. The table includes roughly 460,000 clones, 80% to 90% detected once. Specimen: peripheral blood, collected in a trial of Ad26.COV2.S vaccine versus placebo. Every receptor here comes from a person between 18 and 60 years old who received the Ad26.COV2.S COVID-19 vaccine or a placebo.

The chain employs TRBV4-3 and TRBJ1-3; D perhaps matches TRBD1 (6 bases). CDR3 size: 15 residues. CDR1 LGHNA and CDR2 YSLEER come from the germline V gene. The germline V and J ends were trimmed by 2 bases and 8 bases, with 16 bases remaining between them. CDR3: CASSQQRQAVDTIYF. The DNA for the CDR3 is TGCGCCAGCAGCCAACAAAGACAGGCAGTCGACACCATATATTTT.

With respect to this clone: Other DNA sequences in the same sample also yield this CDR3. The chain recombines TRBV18 with TRBJ2-5; TRBD2 matches 9 bases. This CDR3 comprises 15 residues. V lost 1 base, J lost 2 bases, and 2 bases stayed unmatched. Germline V gene sequence: CDR1 KGHSH, CDR2 LQKENI. CDR3 nucleotide sequence: TGTGCCAGCTCACCACTAGCGGGGGTACAAGAGACCCAGTACTTC. Its protein product is CASSPLAGVQETQYF.

The CDR3 nucleotides read TGTGCCAGTAGTAGCCGGACAGGGCTTGAATATGGCTACACCTTC. Amino acid sequence: CASSSRTGLEYGYTF. The chain is built from TRBV19 and TRBJ1-2, with 8 bases identical to TRBD1. The J segment lost 5 bases and the V segment lost 4 bases, leaving 9 bases of the junction unmatched. Germline loops: CDR1 LNHDA, CDR2 SQIVND (reference sequence). This CDR3 has 15 amino acids.

This chain links TRBV30 with TRBJ2-7, with 8 positions matching TRBD1. V dropped 1 base and J dropped 0; count of bases not matched to a gene: 26. Germline-derived CDR1 and CDR2 are GTSNPN and SVGIG (reference sequence). This CDR3 contains 22 residues. This CDR3 reads CAWSGFGQGFGSKFTDSYEQYF. The CDR3 region has the DNA TGTGCCTGGAGTGGGTTTGGACAGGGTTTTGGTAGTAAATTTACCGACTCCTACGAGCAGTACTTC.

This clone was counted between two and nine times. This chain joins TRBV5-1 and TRBJ1-1; D is perhaps TRBD1 (6 bases). V lost 0 bases and J 0 bases, leaving 15 bases between the germline ends. In germline, CDR1 is SGHRS, CDR2 YFSETQ. The CDR3 is made up of 17 amino acids. CDR3 sequence: CASSLVVRGPLNTEAFF. The DNA of the CDR3 is TGCGCCAGCAGCTTGGTTGTTCGGGGGCCGTTGAACACTGAAGCTTTCTTT.

This chain joins TRBV7-2 and TRBJ2-5, with 7 nucleotides matching TRBD2. In germline, CDR1 is SGHTA, CDR2 FQGNSA. Trimming removed 1 base from V and 7 bases from J; junction bases left unmatched: 9. This CDR3 spans 15 amino acids. CDR3 in amino acids: CASSLVSPPGGTQYF. The CDR3 nucleotides read TGTGCCAGCAGCTTAGTATCCCCCCCGGGGGGGACCCAGTACTTC. Looking up the rest from reference TRBV7-2 and TRBJ2-5 gives the full variable domain: GAGVSQSPSNKVTEKGKDVELRCDPISGHTALYWYRQSLGQGLEFLIYFQGNSAPDKSGLPSDRFSAERTGGSVSTLTIQRTQQEDSAVYLCASSLVSPPGGTQYFGPGTRLLVL.

Comment on this clone: A read error may account for a junction end that differs from germline. This chain links TRBV11-2 with TRBJ2-7, with D hard to call. Germline assignment: CDR1 SGHAT and CDR2 FQNNGV. The CDR3 spans 13 residues. The CDR3 spells CASSLEVSLEQYF. In DNA, the CDR3 is TGTGCCAGCAGCCTAGAGGTGAGCCTAGAGCAGTACTTC.

This clone occurred once. The chain carries TRBV3-1 (or the pseudogene TRBV3-2) and TRBJ1-1, with D possibly TRBD1 on 5 matching bases. The CDR3 spans 13 residues. With 4 bases removed from V and 1 base from J, the gap between germline ends came to 7 bases. Germline V gene lookup returns CDR1 LGHDT and CDR2 YNNKEL (reference sequence). CDR3 bases: TGTGCCAGCAGCCGACAGCGGAACACTGAAGCTTTCTTT. Its translation: CASSRQRNTEAFF.

This sequence joins TRBV3-1 (or the pseudogene TRBV3-2) and TRBJ2-6, with D possibly being TRBD2 (5 bases). Germline CDR1 is LGHDT and CDR2 is YNNKEL (reference sequence). The V end lost 6 bases, the J end lost 1 base, and 10 bases lay between the germline ends. The CDR3 totals 15 residues. For the CDR3, the DNA is TGTGCCAGCAGACGGGAAAGTTCTGGGGCCAACGTCCTGACTTTC. This translates into CASRRESSGANVLTF.

J is TRBJ1-4 and V is TRBV4-1; no definite D call. The CDR3 length is 13 residues. V gave up 2 bases and J gave up 8 bases, with 9 bases separating them. Germline lookup yields CDR1 MGHRA and CDR2 YSYEKL. The CDR3 DNA follows: TGCGCCAGCAGCCAACCTTTCTCCGAAAAACTGTTTTTT. This translates into CASSQPFSEKLFF.

V gene TRBV19 combines with J gene TRBJ1-2; D possibly corresponds to TRBD1 (6 bases). The germline V gene encodes CDR1 LNHDA and CDR2 SQIVND (reference sequence). CDR3 size: 15 residues. V gave up 7 bases and J gave up 4 bases, with 19 bases separating them. The CDR3 sequence is CASTPWGGRSYGYTF. CDR3 DNA sequence: TGTGCCAGTACCCCATGGGGGGGCCGTTCCTATGGCTACACCTTC.

The V call is TRBV6-1, the J call TRBJ1-1; 11 nucleotides agree with TRBD1. The trim removed 4 bases at V and 4 bases at J, leaving 14 bases unmatched. CDR1 is MNHNS and CDR2 is SASEGT in the germline V gene. The CDR3 loop spans 18 amino acids. The CDR3 protein is CASSAYPGTGGGSTEAFF. For the CDR3, the DNA is TGTGCCAGCAGTGCCTACCCCGGGACAGGGGGGGGGAGCACTGAAGCTTTCTTT.

This chain joins TRBV6-5 and TRBJ2-7, with TRBD1 matching over 7 bases. CDR3 length equals 13 residues. The trim removed 6 bases at V and 3 bases at J, leaving 5 bases unmatched. CDR1 and CDR2 (germline): MNHEY, SVGAGI. CDR3 in amino acids: CASRGQKFYEQYF. The CDR3 coding sequence is TGTGCCAGCAGGGGACAGAAGTTCTACGAGCAGTACTTC.

The rearrangement joins TRBV5-4 to TRBJ1-2, with D hard to call. V dropped 1 base and J dropped 4 bases, with 11 bases sitting between them. CDR1 is SGHNT, CDR2 YYREEE, per germline (reference sequence). The CDR3 runs 14 residues. CDR3: CASSLFSAFYGYTF. The CDR3 DNA sequence: TGTGCCAGCAGCTTGTTTTCAGCTTTCTATGGCTACACCTTC. Filled out from reference TRBV5-4 and TRBJ1-2, the complete variable domain reads ETGVTQSPTHLIKTRGQQVTLRCSSQSGHNTVSWYQQALGQGPQFIFQYYREEENGRGNFPPRFSGLQFPNYSSELNVNALELDDSALYLCASSLFSAFYGYTFGSGTRLTVV.

This clone was seen a single time. This chain joins TRBV30 and TRBJ2-5, with D unresolved. Germline values: CDR1 GTSNPN, CDR2 SVGIG (reference sequence). The CDR3 loop spans 16 amino acids. V gave up 0 bases and J gave up 5 bases, with 19 bases separating them. DNA of the CDR3: TGTGCCTGGAGTGTAGGTTGGCTGGGCGGTCCGGAGACCCAGTACTTC. Translating it yields CAWSVGWLGGPETQYF.

The CDR3 nucleotides are TGTGCCAGTAGTCCAACAGGAGTTAGCAATCAGCCCCAGCATTTT. This gives the protein CASSPTGVSNQPQHF. The chain is built from TRBV19 and TRBJ1-5; D may be TRBD1 (5 bases). Trimming shortened V by 5 bases and J by 0 bases, and 11 bases separated the two germline ends. The CDR3 loop spans 15 amino acids. CDR1 is LNHDA and CDR2 is SQIVND in the germline V gene (reference sequence).

V is TRBV4-2 and J is TRBJ2-7; 11 nucleotides align to TRBD2. The V gene's germline CDR1 is LGHNA and CDR2 YNFKEQ. V shed 2 bases and J 1 base; nucleotides not matched to a gene: 1. The CDR3 contains 15 residues. For the CDR3, the DNA is TGTGCCAGCAGCCAAAGACTAGCGGGGTCCTACGAGCAGTACTTC. It yields the protein CASSQRLAGSYEQYF.

The genes are TRBV19 and TRBJ2-1, with TRBD1 matching over 10 bases. V was clipped by 5 bases and J by 4 bases; unmatched bases: 5. The CDR3 has 15 amino acids. Per germline, CDR1 LNHDA and CDR2 SQIVND (reference sequence). The CDR3 region is CASSPGQGGYNEQFF. CDR3 coding DNA: TGTGCCAGTAGTCCTGGACAGGGGGGGTACAATGAGCAGTTCTTC.

The chain links TRBV9 to TRBJ2-6; 7 nucleotides agree with TRBD1. The CDR3 covers 15 residues. J was trimmed by 0 bases and V by 10 bases; bases with no gene match: 7. Germline CDR1 is SGDLS and CDR2 is YYNGEE. The CDR3 DNA is TGTGCCTCATCGACAGGGAGCTCTGGGGCCAACGTCCTGACTTTC. Protein sequence: CASSTGSSGANVLTF.

The chain combines TRBV7-2 with TRBJ2-7, with 7 bases aligning to TRBD1. The germline CDR1 and CDR2 sequences are SGHTA and FQGNSA. CDR3 length: 13 residues. J lost 8 bases, V lost 5 bases, and 9 bases had no gene match. For the CDR3, the DNA is TGTGCCAGCAGCCGGGTGGGACAGTCCAAGCAGTACTTC. It codes for CASSRVGQSKQYF.

This chain joins TRBV28 and TRBJ1-5; D gene ambiguous. The CDR3 loop spans 15 amino acids. The germline gives CDR1 MDHEN, CDR2 SYDVKM. The V end lost 2 bases, the J end lost 0 bases, and 8 bases lay between the germline ends. The CDR3 protein is CASSLTQYSNQPQHF. As DNA, the CDR3 is TGTGCCAGCAGTTTAACACAGTATAGCAATCAGCCCCAGCATTTT.

This rearrangement joins TRBV11-2 to TRBJ2-1; D may match TRBD1 or TRBD2 (5 bases each). The CDR3 consists of 13 residues. The germline V and J ends were trimmed by 4 bases and 16 bases, with 20 bases remaining between them. Germline assignment: CDR1 SGHAT and CDR2 FQNNGV. CDR3 bases: TGTGCCAGCAGCTCCAACCGGGACCCAGGATTTTTCTTC. This encodes CASSSNRDPGFFF.

This clone has a single count. This chain uses TRBV10-2 with TRBJ1-2; D is ambiguous. Germline loops: CDR1 WSHSY, CDR2 SAAADI. Deletions cut 8 bases from V and 2 bases from J, with 9 bases between. CDR3 length: 12 amino acids. DNA of the CDR3: TGCGCCAGCGAGGACCGGAACTATGGCTACACCTTC. Protein product: CASEDRNYGYTF.

The chain joins TRBV6-5 to TRBJ1-1; D not resolved. V gave up 3 bases and J gave up 0 bases, with 8 bases separating them. Per germline, CDR1 MNHEY and CDR2 SVGAGI. The CDR3 is 14 residues long. The CDR3: CASSYQTMNTEAFF. The CDR3 nucleotides are TGTGCCAGCAGTTATCAGACGATGAACACTGAAGCTTTCTTT.

This sequence joins TRBV7-2 and TRBJ1-5; D is undetermined. Germline values: CDR1 SGHTA, CDR2 FQGNSA. The CDR3 has 15 residues. With 1 base removed from V and 3 bases from J, the gap between germline ends came to 10 bases. The CDR3 here is CASSLESVTNQPQHF. CDR3 DNA sequence: TGTGCCAGCAGCTTAGAGTCGGTTACCAATCAGCCCCAGCATTTT.

The V gene is TRBV18, the J gene TRBJ1-1; perhaps TRBD1 as D (6 bases). CDR1 KGHSH and CDR2 LQKENI come from the germline V gene. CDR3 size: 16 residues. The germline V and J ends were trimmed by 3 bases and 0 bases, with 14 bases remaining between them. The CDR3 DNA follows: TGTGCCAGCTCACCTCTGGACAGATTAATGAACACTGAAGCTTTCTTT. Amino acid sequence: CASSPLDRLMNTEAFF.

This sequence joins TRBV6-1 and TRBJ2-7; 8 positions agree with TRBD1. With V trimmed by 6 bases and J by 3 bases, 7 bases remained unmatched. CDR1 and CDR2 (germline): MNHNS, SASEGT. The CDR3 contains 14 residues. The CDR3 nucleotides read TGTGCCAGCAGACCGGACAGGGACCACTACGAGCAGTACTTC. Protein product: CASRPDRDHYEQYF.

V and J are TRBV10-3 and TRBJ2-5; the match to TRBD2 covers 7 bases. From germline, CDR1 is ENHRY and CDR2 SYGVKD. With V trimmed by 8 bases and J by 5 bases, 8 bases remained unmatched. CDR3 length: 13 amino acids. The CDR3 reads CAIGGGFKETQYF. The CDR3 DNA reads TGTGCCATCGGCGGGGGTTTTAAGGAGACCCAGTACTTC.

The chain has TRBV18 and TRBJ1-4; 9 bases fit TRBD1. The germline V gene has CDR1 KGHSH and CDR2 LQKENI. The CDR3 sequence is 16 residues long. Trimming removed 0 bases from V and 7 bases from J; junction bases left unmatched: 6. The CDR3, as DNA: TGTGCCAGCTCACCACCTACGGGACAGGGAGGTGAAAAACTGTTTTTT. Translating gives CASSPPTGQGGEKLFF.

This clone was seen once. This chain connects TRBV20-1 to TRBJ1-1; the D gene is possibly TRBD1 (5 bases). Germline-derived CDR1 and CDR2 are DFQATT and SNEGSKA (reference sequence). The germline V and J ends were trimmed by 3 bases and 0 bases, with 14 bases remaining between them. The CDR3 sequence is 15 residues long. CDR3 coding DNA: TGCAGTGCTAGTCCTAGACAGTGGTTGAACACTGAAGCTTTCTTT. This gives the protein CSASPRQWLNTEAFF.